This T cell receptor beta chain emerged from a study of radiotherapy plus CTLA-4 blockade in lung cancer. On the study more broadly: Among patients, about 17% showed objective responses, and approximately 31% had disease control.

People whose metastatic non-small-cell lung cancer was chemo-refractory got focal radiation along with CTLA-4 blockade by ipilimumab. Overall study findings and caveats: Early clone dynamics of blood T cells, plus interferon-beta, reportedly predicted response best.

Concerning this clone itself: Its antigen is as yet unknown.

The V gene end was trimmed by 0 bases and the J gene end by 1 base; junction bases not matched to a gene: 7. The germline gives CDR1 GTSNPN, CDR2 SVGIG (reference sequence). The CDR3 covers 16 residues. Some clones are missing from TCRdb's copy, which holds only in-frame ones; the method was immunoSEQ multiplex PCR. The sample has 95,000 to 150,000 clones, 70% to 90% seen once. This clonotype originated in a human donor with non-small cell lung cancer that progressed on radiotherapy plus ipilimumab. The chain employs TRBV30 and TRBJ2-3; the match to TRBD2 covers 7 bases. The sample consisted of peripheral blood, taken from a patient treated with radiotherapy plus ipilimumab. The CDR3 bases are TGTGCCTGGAGTGTACGCGGGAGTGTCGGCACAGATACGCAGTATTTT. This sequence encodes CAWSVRGSVGTDTQYF. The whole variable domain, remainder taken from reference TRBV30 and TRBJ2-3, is SQTIHQWPATLVQPVGSPLSLECTVEGTSNPNLYWYRQAAGRGLQLLFYSVGIGQISSEVPQNLSASRPQDRQFILSSKKLLLSDSGFYLCAWSVRGSVGTDTQYFGPGTRLTVL.